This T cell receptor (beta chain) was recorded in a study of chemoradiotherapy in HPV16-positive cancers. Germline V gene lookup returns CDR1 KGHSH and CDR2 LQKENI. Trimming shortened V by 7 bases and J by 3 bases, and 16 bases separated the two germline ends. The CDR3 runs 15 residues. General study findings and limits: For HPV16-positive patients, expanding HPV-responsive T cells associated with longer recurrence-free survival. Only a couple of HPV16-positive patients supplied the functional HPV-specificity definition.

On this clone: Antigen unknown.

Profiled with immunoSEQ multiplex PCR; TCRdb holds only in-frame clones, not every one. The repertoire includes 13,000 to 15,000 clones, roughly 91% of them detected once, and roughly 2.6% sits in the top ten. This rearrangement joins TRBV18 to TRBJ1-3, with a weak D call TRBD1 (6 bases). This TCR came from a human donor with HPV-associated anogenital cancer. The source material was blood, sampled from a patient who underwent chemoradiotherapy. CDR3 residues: CASYPRGTNGNTIYF. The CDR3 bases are TGTGCCAGCTACCCACGGGGGACAAATGGAAACACCATATATTTT.